This record looks at one T cell receptor (beta chain) sequence and its context. The antigen is undetermined. This sample was included in a study of Ad26.COV2.S vaccination and SARS-CoV-2 variants. Study information: Of the COV1001 trial arms, the Ad26.COV2.S arm included the donor.

Regarding treatment: roughly 18 received Ad26.COV2.S at low or high dose, single or two shots; about 5 received placebo; per-sample allocation not given. It was on day 63 after the first vaccine or placebo injection that samples were taken. Libraries were prepared by immunoSEQ multiplex PCR; TCRdb keeps only in-frame clonotypes and omits some of them. The sample contains fewer than 500,000 clones, 85% to 90% of which appear only once. The V gene's germline CDR1 is SGHVS and CDR2 FQNEAQ. Trimming took off 4 bases at V and 8 bases at J, with 17 bases between the two ends. CDR3 length: 14 residues. General observations from the study: Vaccine and placebo groups showed comparable non-spike TCR breadth. Measures of TCR breadth and depth may have fallen short of total T cell responses.

This TCR was recovered from a person between 18 and 65 years old who received the Ad26.COV2.S COVID-19 vaccine or a placebo. This chain connects TRBV7-8 to TRBJ1-2; D unclear. The input for sequencing was peripheral blood, taken in a trial of Ad26.COV2.S vaccine versus placebo. As DNA, the CDR3 is TGTGCCAGCAGCTCAATGTCCATCTCCGGCGGCTACACCTTC. This translates into CASSSMSISGGYTF.